This is a list of T cell receptor beta chains from one sample in a study of cytomegalovirus exposure and HLA in healthy donors. The data were produced by immunoSEQ multiplex PCR, yet TCRdb's version contains in-frame clones alone and is incomplete. The sample includes about 130,000 clones, less than 85% seen only once; the top ten take over 2%. What was sequenced was PBMCs. These receptors were obtained from a man younger than 45 in good health and CMV-seronegative. CDR3s include the opening cysteine and the closing phenylalanine or tryptophan. The order of the fields is D gene, J gene, V gene, clone size, CDR3 DNA, CDR3 protein. A D gene is named only where the DNA matches it firmly. Some rows have no size entry. The others give once, few or many, or a class for an expanded clone.

d_call: NA; j_call: TRBJ2-1; v_call: TRBV5-4; clone_size: NA; cdr3_nt: TGTGCCAGCAGCTTGATTCGCAATGAGCAGTTCTTC; cdr3_aa: CASSLIRNEQFF
d_call: TRBD1; j_call: TRBJ1-5; v_call: TRBV28; clone_size: NA; cdr3_nt: TGTGCCAGCAGCCTCACAGGGGTTGTCGATCAGCCCCAGCATTTT; cdr3_aa: CASSLTGVVDQPQHF
d_call: TRBD1; j_call: TRBJ2-7; v_call: TRBV27; clone_size: NA; cdr3_nt: TGTGCCAGCAGTTTCGGGACAGGGGGCTTAGGCGAGCAGTACTTC; cdr3_aa: CASSFGTGGLGEQYF
d_call: NA; j_call: TRBJ1-5; v_call: TRBV7-2; clone_size: NA; cdr3_nt: TGTGCCAGCAGCCCGCAGTACGGCAATCAGCCCCAGCATTTT; cdr3_aa: CASSPQYGNQPQHF
d_call: TRBD1; j_call: TRBJ1-1; v_call: TRBV29-1; clone_size: NA; cdr3_nt: TGCAGCGCCAAGGGACAGGACGGCACTGAAGCTTTCTTT; cdr3_aa: CSAKGQDGTEAFF
d_call: NA; j_call: TRBJ2-7; v_call: TRBV27; clone_size: NA; cdr3_nt: TGTGCCAGCGGTGTTATAGTGGGAGCCCTCTACGAGCAGTACTTC; cdr3_aa: CASGVIVGALYEQYF
d_call: NA; j_call: TRBJ1-1; v_call: TRBV6-1; clone_size: NA; cdr3_nt: TGTGCCAGCAGTGAAGACCTCGGGGGGAACACTGAAGCTTTCTTT; cdr3_aa: CASSEDLGGNTEAFF
d_call: NA; j_call: TRBJ2-1; v_call: TRBV19; clone_size: few; cdr3_nt: TGTGCCAGTAAAATGTCCGGGGGTAGCTCCTACAATGAGCAGTTCTTC; cdr3_aa: CASKMSGGSSYNEQFF
d_call: TRBD2; j_call: TRBJ2-1; v_call: TRBV4-2; clone_size: NA; cdr3_nt: TGTGCCAGCAGCCAATTGACTAGCGGGAGACTCTACAATGAGCAGTTCTTC; cdr3_aa: CASSQLTSGRLYNEQFF
d_call: TRBD2; j_call: TRBJ2-1; v_call: TRBV7-9; clone_size: NA; cdr3_nt: TGTGCCAGCAGACCCCGCGCGGGAGGAGTGGGAACACACAATGAGCAGTTCTTC; cdr3_aa: CASRPRAGGVGTHNEQFF
d_call: TRBD2; j_call: TRBJ2-7; v_call: TRBV19; clone_size: once; cdr3_nt: TGTGCCAGTGGGGGACTAGCTGCGCACGAGCAGTACTTC; cdr3_aa: CASGGLAAHEQYF
d_call: NA; j_call: TRBJ2-2; v_call: TRBV5-1; clone_size: NA; cdr3_nt: TGCGCCAGCAGCTTGTCTACAGTCTTTACCGGGGAGCTGTTTTTT; cdr3_aa: CASSLSTVFTGELFF
d_call: TRBD1; j_call: TRBJ1-2; v_call: TRBV5-5; clone_size: NA; cdr3_nt: TGTGCCAGCAGCCACCGGGACAGAGAGAACTATGGCTACACCTTC; cdr3_aa: CASSHRDRENYGYTF
d_call: NA; j_call: TRBJ1-1; v_call: TRBV28; clone_size: once; cdr3_nt: TGTGCCAGCAGTCCCGCCCCGTGGGAGGGGAACACTGAAGCTTTCTTT; cdr3_aa: CASSPAPWEGNTEAFF
d_call: NA; j_call: TRBJ2-7; v_call: TRBV23-1; clone_size: NA; cdr3_nt: TGCGCCAGCAGTCAAGCACCGCTTATACACTACGAGCAGTACTTC; cdr3_aa: CASSQAPLIHYEQYF
d_call: NA; j_call: TRBJ1-4; v_call: TRBV30; clone_size: few; cdr3_nt: TGTGCCTGGAGTGTTAGGGCGGGCGAAAAACTGTTTTTT; cdr3_aa: CAWSVRAGEKLFF
d_call: NA; j_call: TRBJ2-7; v_call: TRBV5-1; clone_size: NA; cdr3_nt: TGCGCCAGCAGCTTGGTCCGGTCCCCCTACGAGCAGTACTTC; cdr3_aa: CASSLVRSPYEQYF